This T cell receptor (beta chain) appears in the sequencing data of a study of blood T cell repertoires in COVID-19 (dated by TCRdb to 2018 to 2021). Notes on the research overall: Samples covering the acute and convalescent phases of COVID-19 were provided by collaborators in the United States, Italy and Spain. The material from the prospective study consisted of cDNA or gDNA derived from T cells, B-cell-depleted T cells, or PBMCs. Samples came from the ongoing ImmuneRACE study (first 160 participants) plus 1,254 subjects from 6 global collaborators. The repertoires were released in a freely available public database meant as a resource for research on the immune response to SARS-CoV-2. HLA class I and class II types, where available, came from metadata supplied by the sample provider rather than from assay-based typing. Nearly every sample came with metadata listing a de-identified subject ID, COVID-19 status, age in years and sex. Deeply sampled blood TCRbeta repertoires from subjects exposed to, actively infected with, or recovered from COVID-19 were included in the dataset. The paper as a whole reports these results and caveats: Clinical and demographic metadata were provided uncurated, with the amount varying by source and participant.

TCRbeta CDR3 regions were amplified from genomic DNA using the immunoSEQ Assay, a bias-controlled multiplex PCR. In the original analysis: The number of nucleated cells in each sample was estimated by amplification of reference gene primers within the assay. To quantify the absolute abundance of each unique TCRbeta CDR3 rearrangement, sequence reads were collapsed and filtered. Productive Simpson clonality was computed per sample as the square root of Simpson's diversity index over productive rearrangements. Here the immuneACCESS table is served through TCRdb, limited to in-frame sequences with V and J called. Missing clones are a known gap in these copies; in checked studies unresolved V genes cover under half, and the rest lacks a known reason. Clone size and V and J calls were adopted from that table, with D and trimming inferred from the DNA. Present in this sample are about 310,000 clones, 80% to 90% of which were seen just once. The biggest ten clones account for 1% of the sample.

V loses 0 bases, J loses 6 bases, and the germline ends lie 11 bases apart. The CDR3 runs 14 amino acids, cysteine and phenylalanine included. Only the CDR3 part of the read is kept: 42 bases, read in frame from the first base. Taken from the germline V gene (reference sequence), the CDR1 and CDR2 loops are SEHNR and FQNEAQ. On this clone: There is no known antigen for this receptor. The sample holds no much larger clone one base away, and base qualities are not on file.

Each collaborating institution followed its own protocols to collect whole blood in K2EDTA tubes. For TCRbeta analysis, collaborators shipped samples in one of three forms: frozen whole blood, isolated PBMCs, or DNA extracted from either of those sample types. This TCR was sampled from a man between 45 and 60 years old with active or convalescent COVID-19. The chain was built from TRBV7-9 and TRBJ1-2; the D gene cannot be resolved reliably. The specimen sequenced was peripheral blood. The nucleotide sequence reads TGTGCCAGCAGCTTAGCGAGTCGACATGATGGCTACACCTTC. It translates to CASSLASRHDGYTF. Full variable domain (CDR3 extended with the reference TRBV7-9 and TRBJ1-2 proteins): DTGVSQNPRHKITKRGQNVTFRCDPISEHNRLYWYRQTLGQGPEFLTYFQNEAQLEKSRLLSDRFSAERPKGSFSTLEIQRTEQGDSAMYLCASSLASRHDGYTFGSGTRLTVV.